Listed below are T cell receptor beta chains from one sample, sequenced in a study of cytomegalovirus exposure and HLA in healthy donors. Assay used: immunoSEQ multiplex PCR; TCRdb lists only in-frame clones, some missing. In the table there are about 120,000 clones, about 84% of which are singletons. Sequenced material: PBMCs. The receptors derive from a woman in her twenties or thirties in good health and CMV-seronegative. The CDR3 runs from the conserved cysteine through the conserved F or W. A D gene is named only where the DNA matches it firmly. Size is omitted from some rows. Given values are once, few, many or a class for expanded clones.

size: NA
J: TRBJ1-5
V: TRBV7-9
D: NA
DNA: TGTGCCAGCAGCCCGCTCGGGGGTCAGCCCCAGCATTTT
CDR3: CASSPLGGQPQHF

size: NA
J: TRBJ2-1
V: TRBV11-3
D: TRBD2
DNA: TGTGCCAGCAGCCCCTGGGCGGGGGGCCTCTACAATGAGCAGTTCTTC
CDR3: CASSPWAGGLYNEQFF

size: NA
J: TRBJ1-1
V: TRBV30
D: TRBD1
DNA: TGTGCCTGGACCGTGCAGGGTTACAGGGGCACTGAAGCTTTCTTT
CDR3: CAWTVQGYRGTEAFF

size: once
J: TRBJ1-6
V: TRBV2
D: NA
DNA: TGTGCCAGCAGTGTCTCTATCAGGGCGAGCTCCTATAATTCACCCCTCCACTTT
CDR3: CASSVSIRASSYNSPLHF

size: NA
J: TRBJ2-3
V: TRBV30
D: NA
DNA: TGTGCCTGGAGTGGAGGAGGGGGCGTTACGCAGTATTTT
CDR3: CAWSGGGGVTQYF

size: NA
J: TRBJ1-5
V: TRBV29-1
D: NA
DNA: TGCAGCGTCCCTAAGTGGGGAGATCAGCCCCAGCATTTT
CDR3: CSVPKWGDQPQHF

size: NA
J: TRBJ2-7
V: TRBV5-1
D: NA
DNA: TGCGCCAGCAGCTTGGCTCCGGGGGACTACGAGCAGTACTTC
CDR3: CASSLAPGDYEQYF

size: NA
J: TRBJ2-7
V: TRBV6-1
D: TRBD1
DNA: TGTGCCAGCAGTGAAATTAGTTTGACAGGGTCTCGGTACGAGCAGTACTTC
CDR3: CASSEISLTGSRYEQYF

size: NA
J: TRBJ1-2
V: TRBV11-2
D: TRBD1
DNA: TGTGCCAGCACCCTAGCGAGGACAGGGGTGACTGGCTACACCTTC
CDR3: CASTLARTGVTGYTF

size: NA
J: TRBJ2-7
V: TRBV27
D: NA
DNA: TGTGCCAGCCGTTTTGGAGGCGAACAGTACTTC
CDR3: CASRFGGEQYF

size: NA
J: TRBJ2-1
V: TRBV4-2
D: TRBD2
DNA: TGTGCCAGCAGCCAAGTTCCTAGCGGGGTAAACCCTTATTACAATGAGCAGTTCTTC
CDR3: CASSQVPSGVNPYYNEQFF

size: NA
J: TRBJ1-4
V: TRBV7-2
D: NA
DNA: TGTGCCAGCAGCTTAGATGGGGGAGGCGTTGAAAAACTGTTTTTT
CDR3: CASSLDGGGVEKLFF

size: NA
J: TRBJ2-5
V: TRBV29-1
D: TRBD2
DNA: TGCAGCGTCGCAGGGACTAGCGGGGAACCCACAGAGACCCAGTACTTC
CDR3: CSVAGTSGEPTETQYF

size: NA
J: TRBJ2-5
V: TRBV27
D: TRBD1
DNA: TGTGCCAGCACGTCCCGGGACAGGGCCGGGGAGACCCAGTACTTC
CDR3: CASTSRDRAGETQYF

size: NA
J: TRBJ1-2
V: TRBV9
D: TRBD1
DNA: TGTGCCAGCAGCGTAGCCTCCCAGGGGGCGTATGGCTACACCTTC
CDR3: CASSVASQGAYGYTF

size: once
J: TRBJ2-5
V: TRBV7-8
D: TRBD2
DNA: TGTGCCAGCAGCCCGAGGACTAGTGGGGAGACCCAGTACTTC
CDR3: CASSPRTSGETQYF

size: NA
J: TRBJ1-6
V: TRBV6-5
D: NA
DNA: TGTGCCAGCAGACCCCAGACAGGCAATTCACCCCTCCACTTT
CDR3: CASRPQTGNSPLHF

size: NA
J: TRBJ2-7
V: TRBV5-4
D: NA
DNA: TGTGCCAGCAGCTTTGACAGGAGCTCCTACGAGCAGTACTTC
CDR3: CASSFDRSSYEQYF

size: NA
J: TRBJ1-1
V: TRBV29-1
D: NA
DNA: TGCAGCGTTGTATCCCGGGGTCTCGCTGAAGCTTTCTTT
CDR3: CSVVSRGLAEAFF

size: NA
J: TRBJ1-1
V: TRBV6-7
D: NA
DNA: TGTGCCAGCAGTTACAGTGCGGGATGGACTGAAGCTTTCTTT
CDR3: CASSYSAGWTEAFF

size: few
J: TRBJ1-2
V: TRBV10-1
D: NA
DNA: TGCGCCAGCAGTGATGATAGGCGGGTTGGCTACACCTTC
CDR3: CASSDDRRVGYTF